These 24 T cell receptor beta chains originate from one sample sequenced in a study of identical twins. TCRdb independently ran MiXCR on the 5' RACE reads; one entry per CDR3 protein. This sample has fewer than 500,000 distinct CDR3 sequences, with 20% to 25% found just once. The sample was also reused in another study, on T cells expressing NK-cell markers.

Sequencing was done on a sample of CD4+ T cells sorted from blood. These receptors all stem from a woman under 30 in good health.

V gene TRBV5-1 combines with J gene TRBJ1-1; possibly TRBD1 for D (5 bases). Trimming shortened V by 6 bases and J by 1 base, and 19 bases separated the two germline ends. The CDR3 extends over 16 amino acids. The V gene's germline CDR1 is SGHRS and CDR2 YFSETQ. The CDR3 spells CASNPLPGTSNTEAFF. CDR3 coding DNA: TGCGCCAGCAACCCATTGCCCGGGACTTCGAACACTGAAGCTTTCTTT.

V usage is TRBV5-1 and J usage is TRBJ2-5; unclear D gene. The CDR3 is made up of 16 amino acids. V was trimmed by 0 bases and J by 3 bases, leaving 15 bases between them. CDR1 and CDR2 from the germline V gene are SGHRS and YFSETQ. The CDR3 here is CASSLVGRQTKETQYF. CDR3 DNA: TGCGCCAGCAGCTTGGTCGGCAGGCAGACCAAAGAGACCCAGTACTTC.

This clonotype came up a few times. The gene calls are TRBV3-1 and TRBJ2-7; the D is unclear. The CDR3 sequence is 11 residues long. Trimming stripped 3 bases from V and 7 bases from J, with 7 bases between. In germline, CDR1 is LGHDT, CDR2 YNNKEL (reference sequence). The CDR3 sequence is CASSQAKEQYF. DNA of the CDR3: TGTGCCAGCAGCCAGGCTAAAGAGCAGTACTTC.

As to this clonotype: Germline is not matched at one junction end, which may reflect a read error. This chain links TRBV11-2 with TRBJ2-3; unclear D gene. CDR3 size: 12 residues. CDR1 is SGHAT and CDR2 is FQNNGV in the germline V gene. CDR3: CASTLMGDTQYF. The CDR3 nucleotides read TGTGCCAGCACCTTAATGGGCGATACGCAGTATTTT.

This clonotype has ten or more counts. The gene calls are TRBV5-1 and TRBJ2-5; D might be TRBD1 (6 bases). The CDR3 length is 14 residues. Germline V CDR1 and CDR2: SGHRS, YFSETQ. Trimming stripped 2 bases from V and 4 bases from J, with 12 bases between. This CDR3 is CASSFGRGIETQYF. The CDR3 region has the DNA TGCGCCAGCAGCTTCGGCAGGGGAATAGAGACCCAGTACTTC.

The V call is TRBV10-3, the J call TRBJ2-3; TRBD2 matches at 10 bases. Germline assignment: CDR1 ENHRY and CDR2 SYGVKD. With 7 bases clipped from V and 3 bases from J, the junction kept 13 bases outside the gene matches. CDR3 length: 17 residues. The CDR3 DNA reads as TGTGCCATCACCCTCGGGGGTCTAGCGGGAGCGACAGATACGCAGTATTTT. Translated, it gives CAITLGGLAGATDTQYF.

This rearrangement joins TRBV7-9 to TRBJ2-3; perhaps TRBD1 as D (5 bases). With 5 bases removed from V and 10 bases from J, the gap between germline ends came to 10 bases. CDR1 and CDR2 from the germline V gene are SEHNR and FQNEAQ (reference sequence). CDR3 length: 11 amino acids. This CDR3 is CASSPREPQYF. In DNA, the CDR3 is TGTGCCAGCAGCCCCAGGGAACCGCAGTATTTT.

This clonotype occurred a few times. DNA for the CDR3: TGTGCCAGCACCAATAGAGGGGGCTACGAGCAGTACTTC. Translation gives CASTNRGGYEQYF. The V call is TRBV2, the J call TRBJ2-7, with D tentatively TRBD1 (6 bases). This CDR3 spans 13 amino acids. V gave up 7 bases and J gave up 3 bases, with 13 bases separating them. In germline, CDR1 is SNHLY, CDR2 FYNNEI.

The rearrangement links TRBV20-1 to TRBJ2-3; 13 bases line up with TRBD2. V gave up 6 bases and J gave up 2 bases; unmatched junction bases: 11. Germline CDR1 DFQATT, CDR2 SNEGSKA (reference sequence). The CDR3 contains 17 residues. Here the CDR3 DNA reads TGCAGTGCGCCCGGGACTAGCGGGGCCATCCTCACAGATACGCAGTATTTT. Its protein is CSAPGTSGAILTDTQYF.

This clonotype occurred a few times. This rearrangement joins TRBV10-1 to TRBJ2-5; maybe TRBD1 (6 bases). Germline V gene data show CDR1 as WNHNN and CDR2 as SYGVQD (reference sequence). V shed 3 bases and J shed 2 bases, with 13 bases lying between them. This CDR3 has 15 residues. In DNA form, the CDR3 reads TGCGCCAGCAGTGACGGCAGGGGAAGACAAGAGACCCAGTACTTC. This sequence encodes CASSDGRGRQETQYF.

This clonotype showed up many times. This chain connects TRBV20-1 to TRBJ1-4; TRBD1 aligns across 10 bases. Per the germline V gene, CDR1 is DFQATT and CDR2 is SNEGSKA (reference sequence). V shed 5 bases, J shed 0 bases, and the junction held 9 bases outside the gene matches. The CDR3 loop spans 17 amino acids. CDR3 loop: CSAQTGGEGATNEKLFF. The CDR3 coding sequence is TGCAGTGCTCAGACAGGGGGCGAGGGTGCAACTAATGAAAAACTGTTTTTT.

There are a few counts of this clonotype. This chain connects TRBV24-1 to TRBJ2-1, with D tentatively TRBD1 (5 bases). V was cut by 11 bases and J by 8 bases, with 18 bases left in between. The CDR3 spans 13 residues. Per germline, CDR1 KGHDR and CDR2 SFDVKD. DNA of the CDR3: TGTGCCATCGGCGACAGAATTGGCGATGAGCAGTTCTTC. The encoded protein is CAIGDRIGDEQFF.

This clonotype was picked up many times. J is TRBJ1-1 and V is TRBV12-3 or TRBV12-4; TRBD1 matches 7 bases. The CDR3 runs 14 residues. J was trimmed by 4 bases and V by 6 bases; bases with no gene match: 8. The CDR3, as DNA: TGTGCCAGCAGACGAGCCTCAGGGGGCACTGAAGCTTTCTTT. It yields the protein CASRRASGGTEAFF.

The chain carries TRBV20-1 and TRBJ2-7, with D possibly matching TRBD1 (7 bases). Germline V gene sequence: CDR1 DFQATT, CDR2 SNEGSKA (reference sequence). V was clipped by 0 bases and J by 6 bases, with 9 bases between them. This CDR3 spans 12 amino acids. The CDR3 reads CSARDQGGEQYF. The CDR3 region has the DNA TGCAGTGCTAGAGATCAGGGGGGCGAGCAGTACTTC.

This clonotype has just a few counts. The gene calls are TRBV2 and TRBJ2-5, with 11 bases that match TRBD1. From germline, CDR1 is SNHLY and CDR2 FYNNEI. CDR3 length equals 17 residues. The ends lost 8 bases at V and 5 bases at J; junction bases unmatched: 16. The DNA of the CDR3 is TGTGCCAGCCTCAGAGGGGACAGGGGGTTGGTGGTGGAGACCCAGTACTTC. Translating gives CASLRGDRGLVVETQYF.

The chain couples TRBV20-1 to TRBJ2-1; TRBD1 matches at 7 bases. This CDR3 has 14 residues. V dropped 1 base and J dropped 10; count of bases not matched to a gene: 10. Germline CDR1 reads DFQATT; CDR2 reads SNEGSKA (reference sequence). CDR3 amino acids: CSARVAGGYGEQFF. The CDR3 region has the DNA TGCAGTGCTAGAGTGGCAGGGGGTTATGGAGAGCAGTTCTTC.

A few counts support this clonotype. The chain links TRBV4-2 to TRBJ1-6, with unresolved D. The ends were cut back, 1 base at V and 8 bases at J, with 12 bases in the middle. This CDR3 contains 15 residues. The germline CDR1 and CDR2 sequences are LGHNA and YNFKEQ. The CDR3 bases are TGTGCCAGCAGCCAAGTGAACAGAAAGGATTCACCCCTCCACTTT. Amino acid sequence: CASSQVNRKDSPLHF.

This clonotype occurred a few times. This rearrangement joins TRBV6-1 to TRBJ2-3, with 8 positions matching TRBD1. The CDR3 contains 14 residues. CDR1 is MNHNS, CDR2 SASEGT, per germline. The ends lost 8 bases at V and 6 bases at J; junction bases unmatched: 10. CDR3 sequence: CASSRQGASDTQYF. The DNA for the CDR3 is TGTGCCAGCTCCCGGCAGGGGGCATCCGATACGCAGTATTTT.

The V gene is TRBV5-1, the J gene TRBJ2-7, with TRBD1 as a possible D gene (6 bases). This CDR3 is built from 13 residues. V gave up 1 base and J gave up 6 bases, with 11 bases separating them. Germline V gene sequence: CDR1 SGHRS, CDR2 YFSETQ. The CDR3: CASSLPGAGEQYF. For the CDR3, the DNA is TGCGCCAGCAGCTTGCCAGGGGCTGGCGAGCAGTACTTC.

The rearrangement joins TRBV5-1 to TRBJ2-5; either TRBD1 or TRBD2 may supply D (5 bases each). The CDR3 is made up of 14 amino acids. Germline loops: CDR1 SGHRS, CDR2 YFSETQ. V lost 0 bases and J lost 5, with 11 bases in between. CDR3 protein: CASSLEGTWETQYF. DNA for the CDR3: TGCGCCAGCAGCTTGGAGGGGACGTGGGAGACCCAGTACTTC.

This clonotype was found a few times. The rearrangement links TRBV10-3 to TRBJ2-1; 9 bases match TRBD2. Germline CDR1 is ENHRY and CDR2 is SYGVKD. The CDR3 sequence is 17 residues long. Germline trimming cut 0 bases from V and 7 bases from J; bases unmatched to any gene: 10. Here the CDR3 DNA reads TGTGCCATCAGTGAGTCGATGGCGGGGGGGCCTGGTAATGAGCAGTTCTTC. Translating gives CAISESMAGGPGNEQFF.

This clonotype was picked up a small number of times. This CDR3 is CASSFQPGGRGYEQYF. In nucleotides, the CDR3 is TGCGCCAGCAGCTTCCAGCCAGGCGGGAGGGGGTACGAGCAGTACTTC. This chain links TRBV5-1 with TRBJ2-7; 9 bases fit TRBD2. The CDR3 runs to 16 residues. Germline values: CDR1 SGHRS, CDR2 YFSETQ. V lost 2 bases to trimming and J lost 4 bases; unmatched junction nucleotides: 10.

Only a few counts were recorded for this clonotype. The V and J genes are TRBV7-2 and TRBJ1-1, with TRBD1 identical over 10 bases. Germline values: CDR1 SGHTA, CDR2 FQGNSA. The ends lost 5 bases at V and 5 bases at J; junction bases unmatched: 5. The CDR3 totals 14 residues. The CDR3 protein is CASSPDRGETEAFF. The CDR3 DNA is TGTGCCAGCAGCCCGGACAGGGGGGAGACTGAAGCTTTCTTT.

This clonotype appeared a few times. The J gene is TRBJ1-3, the V gene TRBV21-1; the D call in the table, TRBD1, was not verified against the DNA. TRBV21-1 is tagged as a pseudogene. The CDR3 runs to 18 residues. The CDR3 loop reads CASSKGWSGGKPGNTIYF. CDR3 bases: TGTGCCAGCAGCAAAGGTTGGAGTGGGGGAAAGCCTGGAAACACCATATATTTT.